This TCR beta chain derives from a study of T cells in Graves' hyperthyroidism and ophthalmopathy. Study as a whole: Specimen type is peripheral blood, collected at initial diagnosis prior to any treatment. Findings and limits, study-wide: Ophthalmopathy could be told apart from stable hyperthyroidism with a 13 V-J model. Progression to ophthalmopathy was predicted a median of roughly 6.6 months early.

Germline V gene lookup returns CDR1 SGHTA and CDR2 FQGTGA. This CDR3 region has 16 residues. The V gene lost 5 bases and the J gene lost 10 bases, with 24 bases spanning the gap. Using RNA transcripts as the source, TCR beta CDR3 regions were amplified. The TCR CDR3 first-round RT-PCR relied on the HTBI primer set. Each CDR3 protein is one row after TCRdb ran MiXCR on the multiplex PCR reads. Of some 600,000 distinct CDR3 sequences in the sample, roughly 14% were seen once. This clonotype was detected many times. The antigen is undetermined. About 10 ml fresh peripheral blood yielded the PBMCs. Sample: blood. The rearrangement uses TRBV7-3 and TRBJ2-1; D is ambiguous. This clonotype was obtained from a woman between 25 and 40 years old with Graves' hyperthyroidism that later progressed to Graves' ophthalmopathy. The chain's CDR3 is CASSLKPLVPLVEQFF. DNA for the CDR3: TGTGCCAGCAGCCTAAAGCCCCTAGTGCCCCTCGTAGAGCAGTTCTTC.